One TCR beta chain is described in this entry. This sample was taken from a study of blood T cells in healthy people across ages. The donors, healthy Caucasians from Russia, were aged roughly 6 to 90. Every sample gave at least 5 micrograms of total RNA when it was extracted. Trimming took off 4 bases at V and 8 bases at J, with 19 bases between the two ends. This CDR3 spans 15 amino acids. Germline V gene data show CDR1 as SGHRS and CDR2 as YFSETQ. Primed by a sample-barcoded 5' primer and a J-beta primer mix, a second PCR proceeded for about 6 to 11 cycles. Researchers report that a template-switch adaptor with 12 random nucleotides tagged each cDNA molecule. TCRdb fed the 5' RACE reads into MiXCR, producing one record per CDR3 protein. Of approximately 1,700,000 distinct CDR3 sequences listed, about two fifths are singletons.

This sequence joins TRBV5-1 and TRBJ2-1; TRBD2 is a possible D gene (6 bases). This TCR was sampled from a human donor in good health. Sequenced material: blood. The CDR3 DNA follows: TGCGCCAGCAGCGTGTCCGGGACTCGCTTTGATGAGCAGTTCTTC. Amino acid sequence: CASSVSGTRFDEQFF.